This T cell receptor beta chain was sequenced in a study of T cell responses to AZD1222 COVID-19 vaccine. Trimming left V 0 bases short and J 3 bases short, with 3 bases between. Germline CDR1 reads LNHNV; CDR2 reads YYDKDF (reference sequence). The CDR3 runs to 13 residues. Sequencing used immunoSEQ multiplex PCR; TCRdb keeps in-frame clones, though not all of them. Here the sample spans around 79,000 clones, around 90% being singletons. The TCR comes from an adult in good health. This sequence joins TRBV15 and TRBJ1-3; D gene uncertain. The sample consisted of peripheral blood, taken on day 0 of AZD1222 vaccination. The CDR3 reads CATSRDSGNTIYF. The CDR3 nucleotides read TGTGCCACCAGCAGAGATAGTGGAAACACCATATATTTT.